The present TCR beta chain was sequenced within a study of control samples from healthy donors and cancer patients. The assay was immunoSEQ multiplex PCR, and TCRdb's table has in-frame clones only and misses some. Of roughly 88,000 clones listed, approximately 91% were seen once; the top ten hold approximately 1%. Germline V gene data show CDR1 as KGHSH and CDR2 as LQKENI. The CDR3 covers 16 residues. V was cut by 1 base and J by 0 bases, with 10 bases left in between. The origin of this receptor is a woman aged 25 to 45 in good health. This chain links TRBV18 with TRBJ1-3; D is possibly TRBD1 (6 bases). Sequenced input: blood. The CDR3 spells CASSPQGEASGNTIYF. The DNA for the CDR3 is TGTGCCAGCTCACCACAGGGGGAGGCCTCTGGAAACACCATATATTTT.